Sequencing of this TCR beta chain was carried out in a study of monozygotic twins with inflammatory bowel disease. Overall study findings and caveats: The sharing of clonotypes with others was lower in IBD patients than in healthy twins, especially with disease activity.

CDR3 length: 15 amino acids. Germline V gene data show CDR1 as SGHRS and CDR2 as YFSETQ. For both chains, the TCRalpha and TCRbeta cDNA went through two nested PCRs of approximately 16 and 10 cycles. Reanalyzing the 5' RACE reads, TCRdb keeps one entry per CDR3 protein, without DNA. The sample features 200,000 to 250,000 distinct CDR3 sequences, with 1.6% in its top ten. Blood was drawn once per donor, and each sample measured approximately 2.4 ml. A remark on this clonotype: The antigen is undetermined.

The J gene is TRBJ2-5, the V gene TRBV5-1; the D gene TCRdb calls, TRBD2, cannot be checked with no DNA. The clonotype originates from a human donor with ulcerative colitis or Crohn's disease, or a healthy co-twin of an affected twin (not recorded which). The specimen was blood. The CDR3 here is CASSSGIASPETQYF. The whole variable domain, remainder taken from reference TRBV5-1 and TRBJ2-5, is KAGVTQTPRYLIKTRGQQVTLSCSPISGHRSVSWYQQTPGQGLQFLFEYFSETQRNKGNFPGRFSGRQFSNSRSEMNVSTLELGDSALYLCASSSGIASPETQYFGPGTRLLVL.